These 23 T cell receptor beta chains originate from one sample sequenced in a study of blood T cell repertoires in COVID-19. Data came from immunoSEQ multiplex PCR; TCRdb stores just in-frame clones and leaves some out. The table has 150,000 to 200,000 clones, around 88% seen once. The material sequenced was peripheral blood. All receptors derive from a woman in her twenties or thirties with acute or convalescent COVID-19.

This sequence joins TRBV6-6 and TRBJ1-4, with D unresolved. CDR3 size: 15 residues. The V end lost 4 bases, the J end lost 0 bases, and 9 bases lay between the germline ends. Germline assignment: CDR1 MNHNY and CDR2 SVGAGI (reference sequence). CDR3 in amino acids: CASSSSGATNEKLFF. CDR3 sequence (DNA): TGTGCCAGCAGTTCGTCGGGAGCAACTAATGAAAAACTGTTTTTT.

This chain uses TRBV6-5 with TRBJ1-5; D is unclear. Trimming cost V 6 bases and J 1 base, with 7 bases left between them. The CDR3 sequence is 13 residues long. Per germline, CDR1 MNHEY and CDR2 SVGAGI. CDR3 region: CASRSRSNQPQHF. Here the CDR3 DNA reads TGTGCCAGCAGGTCTAGGAGCAATCAGCCCCAGCATTTT.

The chain uses TRBV11-3 and TRBJ2-6; possible D gene TRBD1, 5 bases. The CDR3 contains 15 residues. Germline CDR1 and CDR2: SGHNT and YENEEA. Deletions cut 5 bases from V and 2 bases from J, with 10 bases between. The CDR3 sequence is CASSAQGPGANVLTF. The CDR3 nucleotides are TGTGCCAGCAGCGCCCAGGGTCCTGGGGCCAACGTCCTGACTTTC. Combining the CDR3 with reference TRBV11-3 and TRBJ2-6 gives the whole variable domain EAGVVQSPRYKIIEKKQPVAFWCNPISGHNTLYWYLQNLGQGPELLIRYENEEAVDDSQLPKDRFSAERLKGVDSTLKIQPAELGDSAVYLCASSAQGPGANVLTFGAGSRLTVL.

The CDR3 loop is CGTGENEQFF. The CDR3 nucleotides read TGTGGGACGGGAGAGAATGAGCAGTTCTTC. The J gene is TRBJ2-1, the V gene TRBV2, with a weak D call TRBD2 (6 bases). This CDR3 contains 10 residues. Looked up from germline, CDR1 is SNHLY and CDR2 is FYNNEI.

On this clone: The junction departs from the called germline gene at one end, perhaps through a read error. This chain connects TRBV12-3 or TRBV12-4 to TRBJ1-2; no clear D. The CDR3 runs 9 residues. The CDR3 DNA is TGTGCCAGCGGTGGGCAATCGAACTTC. Translation gives CASGGQSNF.

This clone was counted a few times. The chain links TRBV18 to TRBJ2-2; 9 bases are shared with TRBD2. This CDR3 has 16 residues. Unmatched junction bases numbered 6, after V lost 3 bases and J lost 4 bases. Germline assignment: CDR1 KGHSH and CDR2 LQKENI. The DNA for the CDR3 is TGTGCCAGCTCACCCGATAGCGGGAGACTCACCGGGGAGCTGTTTTTT. Encoded protein: CASSPDSGRLTGELFF.

Only one count was recorded for this clone. V is TRBV2 and J is TRBJ1-1; 8 bases map to TRBD1. V trimming: 6 bases; J trimming: 10 bases; junction bases outside the gene matches: 4. Germline V gene sequence: CDR1 SNHLY, CDR2 FYNNEI. The CDR3 sequence is 11 residues long. CDR3 protein: CASSRQGIAFF. CDR3 bases: TGTGCCAGCAGCCGACAGGGGATAGCTTTCTTT.

The chain has TRBV12-5 and TRBJ2-1, with D possibly being TRBD2 (5 bases). This CDR3 contains 13 residues. Looked up from germline, CDR1 is LGHNT and CDR2 is FRNRAP. Trimming removed 7 bases from V and 10 bases from J, with 17 bases in between. The CDR3 DNA reads TGTGCTAGTGATCCAGGACTCCTCGGGGAGCAGTTCTTC. Translated: CASDPGLLGEQFF.

A single count supports this clone. The chain is built from TRBV7-9 and TRBJ1-6; D is unresolved. Deletions cut 2 bases from V and 9 bases from J, with 8 bases between. The CDR3 has 13 amino acids. Germline V CDR1 and CDR2: SEHNR, FQNEAQ (reference sequence). The CDR3 sequence: CASSLSEGSPLHF. In DNA, the CDR3 is TGTGCCAGCAGCTTATCTGAGGGTTCACCCCTCCACTTT.

The J gene is TRBJ1-5, the V gene TRBV28, with TRBD1 matching over 9 bases. The CDR3 contains 14 residues. J lost 7 bases, V lost 6 bases, and 7 bases had no gene match. CDR1 and CDR2 (germline): MDHEN, SYDVKM. This chain's CDR3 is CASRGTGTWQPQHF. The CDR3 DNA reads as TGTGCCAGCAGAGGGACAGGGACTTGGCAGCCCCAGCATTTT.

With regard to this clone: Other DNA sequences in this specimen translate into the identical CDR3. This chain links TRBV5-1 with TRBJ1-5, with 7 bases identical to TRBD1. Trimming took 1 base from V and 5 from J; bases not matched to a gene: 0. Germline V gives CDR1 SGHRS, CDR2 YFSETQ. The CDR3 length is 13 residues. CDR3 region: CASSLTGDQPQHF. The CDR3 DNA reads TGCGCCAGCAGCTTGACAGGGGATCAGCCCCAGCATTTT. Full variable domain (remainder filled in from reference TRBV5-1 and TRBJ1-5): KAGVTQTPRYLIKTRGQQVTLSCSPISGHRSVSWYQQTPGQGLQFLFEYFSETQRNKGNFPGRFSGRQFSNSRSEMNVSTLELGDSALYLCASSLTGDQPQHFGDGTRLSIL.

This rearrangement joins TRBV2 to TRBJ1-4; TRBD1 matches at 7 bases. The germline V gene encodes CDR1 SNHLY and CDR2 FYNNEI. The CDR3 has 14 amino acids. V lost 8 bases and J lost 4; bases outside the gene matches: 7. Here the CDR3 reads CASCGGDSNEKLFF. As DNA, the CDR3 is TGTGCCAGCTGCGGGGGGGACAGTAATGAAAAACTGTTTTTT.

This clone was recorded only once. The chain links TRBV6-2 or TRBV6-3 to TRBJ1-5; the D gene is possibly TRBD1 (5 bases). Germline V lookup: CDR1 MNHEY, CDR2 SVGEGT. Trimming stripped 6 bases from V and 5 bases from J, with 14 bases between. The CDR3 is 14 residues long. The CDR3 DNA sequence: TGTGCCAGCAGCCCGACAGTGGAATATCAGCCCCAGCATTTT. Amino acids: CASSPTVEYQPQHF.

In its sample, this clone was seen once. This chain connects TRBV5-4 to TRBJ2-1, with D maybe TRBD2 (5 bases). Germline loops: CDR1 SGHNT, CDR2 YYREEE (reference sequence). This CDR3 is 15 amino acids long. The V and J ends lost 3 bases and 2 bases respectively, with 12 bases between them. The DNA of the CDR3 is TGTGCCAGCAGCTCAGAGGGAGAACCCTACAATGAGCAGTTCTTC. Protein product: CASSSEGEPYNEQFF.

V usage is TRBV3-1 (or the pseudogene TRBV3-2) and J usage is TRBJ1-5, with D possibly being TRBD1 (5 bases). This CDR3 region has 14 residues. Looked up from germline, CDR1 is LGHDT and CDR2 is YNNKEL (reference sequence). V was shortened by 3 bases and J by 6 bases, with 12 bases between the two germline ends. This CDR3 reads CASSQGNGGQPQHF. The CDR3 nucleotides read TGTGCCAGCAGCCAGGGGAACGGGGGTCAGCCCCAGCATTTT.

This clone was picked up one time. V is TRBV5-1 and J is TRBJ2-3; D is ambiguous. The germline V gene encodes CDR1 SGHRS and CDR2 YFSETQ. The CDR3 has 11 residues. V was cut by 0 bases and J by 7 bases, with 3 bases left in between. CDR3 sequence reads: CASSLAYTQYF. DNA for the CDR3: TGCGCCAGCAGCTTGGCCTATACGCAGTATTTT.

The rearrangement joins TRBV15 to TRBJ2-1; D unclear. Germline CDR1 reads LNHNV; CDR2 reads YYDKDF (reference sequence). This CDR3 is 13 amino acids long. Trimming took 1 base from V and 6 from J, leaving 7 bases between them. The CDR3 nucleotides read TGTGCCACCAGCAGAGTAGTAACCAATGAGCAGTTCTTC. This gives the protein CATSRVVTNEQFF.

The chain carries TRBV7-8 and TRBJ2-5; D perhaps matches TRBD1 (6 bases). CDR1 is SGHVS, CDR2 FQNEAQ, per germline. Trimming left V 5 bases short and J 0 bases short, with 13 bases between. This CDR3 is built from 15 residues. CDR3 amino acids: CASSRRQVYQETQYF. For the CDR3, the DNA is TGTGCCAGCAGCAGAAGACAGGTTTACCAAGAGACCCAGTACTTC.

Notes on this clone: Because the CDR3's place on the DNA is in doubt, the DNA is left out and the CDR3 is given as listed by TCRdb. The chain joins TRBV2 to TRBJ2-3; the DNA was not used to check the table's D call, TRBD2. The germline V gene has CDR1 SNHLY and CDR2 FYNNEI. The CDR3 spans 12 amino acids, including both terminal residues. The CDR3 is CASSEREIRSIF.

This chain links TRBV6-5 with TRBJ1-5; D is uncertain. CDR1 and CDR2 from the germline V gene are MNHEY and SVGAGI. The CDR3 runs 12 residues. The CDR3: CSVRYSNQPQHF. CDR3 bases: TGTAGCGTCCGGTATAGCAATCAGCCCCAGCATTTT.

The J gene is TRBJ1-4, the V gene TRBV28, with 7 positions matching TRBD1. The CDR3 runs to 14 residues. Trimming removed 6 bases from V and 7 bases from J; junction bases left unmatched: 8. Germline V lookup: CDR1 MDHEN, CDR2 SYDVKM. The DNA of the CDR3 is TGTGCCAGCAGAGTGGGACAGTCACGTGAAAAACTGTTTTTT. This encodes CASRVGQSREKLFF.

This clone was observed a handful of times. The J gene is TRBJ1-1, the V gene TRBV7-9, with no clear D. V was cut by 5 bases and J by 1 base, with 11 bases left in between. The germline V gene has CDR1 SEHNR and CDR2 FQNEAQ (reference sequence). This CDR3 comprises 14 residues. The CDR3 loop is CASSTAVWNTEAFF. In nucleotides, the CDR3 is TGTGCCAGCAGCACAGCGGTATGGAACACTGAAGCTTTCTTT.

The gene calls are TRBV9 and TRBJ2-7; possible D gene TRBD2, 6 bases. CDR1 is SGDLS, CDR2 YYNGEE, per germline. The length of the CDR3 is 16 residues. Trimming took off 0 bases at V and 2 bases at J, with 15 bases between the two ends. CDR3 residues: CASSVALVAATYEQYF. As DNA, the CDR3 is TGTGCCAGCAGCGTAGCTTTAGTAGCGGCTACCTACGAGCAGTACTTC.